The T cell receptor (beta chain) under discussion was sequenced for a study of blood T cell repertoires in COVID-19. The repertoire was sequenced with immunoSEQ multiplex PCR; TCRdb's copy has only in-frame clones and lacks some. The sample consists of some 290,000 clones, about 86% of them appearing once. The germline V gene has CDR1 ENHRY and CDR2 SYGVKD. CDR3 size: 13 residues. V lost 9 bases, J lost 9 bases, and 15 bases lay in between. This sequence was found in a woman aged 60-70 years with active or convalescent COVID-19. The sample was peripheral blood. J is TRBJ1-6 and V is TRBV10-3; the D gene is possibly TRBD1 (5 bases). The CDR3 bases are TGTGCCATTCGGGACGTGGAGGGTTCACCCCTCCACTTT. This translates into CAIRDVEGSPLHF.